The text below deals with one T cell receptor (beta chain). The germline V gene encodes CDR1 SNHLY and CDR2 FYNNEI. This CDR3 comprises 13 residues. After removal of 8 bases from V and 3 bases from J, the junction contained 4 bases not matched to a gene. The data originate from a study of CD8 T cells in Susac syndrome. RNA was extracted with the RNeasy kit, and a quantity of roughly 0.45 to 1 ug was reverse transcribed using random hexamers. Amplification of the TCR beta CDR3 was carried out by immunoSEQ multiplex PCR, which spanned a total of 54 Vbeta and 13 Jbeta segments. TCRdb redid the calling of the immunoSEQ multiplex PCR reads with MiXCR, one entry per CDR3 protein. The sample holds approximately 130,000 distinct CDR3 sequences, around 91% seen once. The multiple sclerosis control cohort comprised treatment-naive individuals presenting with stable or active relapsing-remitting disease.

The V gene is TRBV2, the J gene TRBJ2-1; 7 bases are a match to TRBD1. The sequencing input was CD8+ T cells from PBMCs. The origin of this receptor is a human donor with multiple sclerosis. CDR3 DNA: TGTGCCAGCGGTGGGGACAGCTACAATGAGCAGTTCTTC. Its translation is CASGGDSYNEQFF.